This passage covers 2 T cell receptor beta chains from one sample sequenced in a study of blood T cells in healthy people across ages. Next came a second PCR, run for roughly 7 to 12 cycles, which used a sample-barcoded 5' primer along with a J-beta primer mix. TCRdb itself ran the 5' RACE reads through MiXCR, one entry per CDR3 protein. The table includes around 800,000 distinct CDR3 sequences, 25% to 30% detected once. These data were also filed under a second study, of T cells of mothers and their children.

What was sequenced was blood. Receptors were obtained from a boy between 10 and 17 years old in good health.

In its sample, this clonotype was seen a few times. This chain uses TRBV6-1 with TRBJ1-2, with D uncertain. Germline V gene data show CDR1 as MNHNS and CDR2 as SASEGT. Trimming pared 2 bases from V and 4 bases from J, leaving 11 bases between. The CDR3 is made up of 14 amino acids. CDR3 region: CASSEIEGGYGYTF. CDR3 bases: TGTGCCAGCAGTGAAATCGAGGGTGGCTATGGCTACACCTTC.

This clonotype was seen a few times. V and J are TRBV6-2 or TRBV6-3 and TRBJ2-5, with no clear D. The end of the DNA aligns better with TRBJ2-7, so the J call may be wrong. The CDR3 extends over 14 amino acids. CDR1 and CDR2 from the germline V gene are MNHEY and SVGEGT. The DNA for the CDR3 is TGTGCCAGCAGTTACGTCCAGGTCGGGTACGAGCAGTACTTC. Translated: CASSYVQVGYEQYF.